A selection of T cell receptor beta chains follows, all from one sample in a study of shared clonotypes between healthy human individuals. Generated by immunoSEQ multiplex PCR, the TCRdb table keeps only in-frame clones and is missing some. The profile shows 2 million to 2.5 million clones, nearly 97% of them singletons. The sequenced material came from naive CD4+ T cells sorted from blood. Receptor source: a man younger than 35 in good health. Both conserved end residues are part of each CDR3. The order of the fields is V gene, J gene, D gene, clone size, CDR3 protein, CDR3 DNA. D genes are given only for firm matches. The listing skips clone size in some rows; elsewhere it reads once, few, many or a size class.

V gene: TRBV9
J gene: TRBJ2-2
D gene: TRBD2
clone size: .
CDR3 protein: CASSVATSGRDTGELFF
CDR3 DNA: TGTGCCAGCAGCGTAGCGACCAGCGGGAGGGACACCGGGGAGCTGTTTTTT

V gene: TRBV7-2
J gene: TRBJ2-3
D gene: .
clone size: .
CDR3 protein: CASSSFTDTQYF
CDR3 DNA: TGTGCCAGCAGCTCCTTCACAGATACGCAGTATTTT

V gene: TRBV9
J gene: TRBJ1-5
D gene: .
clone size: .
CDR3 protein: CASSSGAWGPPQHF
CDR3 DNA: TGTGCCAGCAGCAGCGGGGCTTGGGGACCGCCCCAGCATTTT

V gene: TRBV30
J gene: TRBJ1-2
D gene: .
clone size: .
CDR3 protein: CAWRMDSLSYGYTF
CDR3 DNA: TGTGCCTGGAGGATGGACAGCCTAAGCTATGGCTACACCTTC

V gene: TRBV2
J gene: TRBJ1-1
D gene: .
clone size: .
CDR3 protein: CASSEGPEAFF
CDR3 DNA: TGTGCCAGCAGTGAAGGACCTGAAGCTTTCTTT

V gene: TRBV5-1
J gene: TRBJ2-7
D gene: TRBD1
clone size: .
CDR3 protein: CASSLVGDSRVGYEQYF
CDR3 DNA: TGCGCCAGCAGCTTGGTCGGGGACAGCCGTGTTGGTTACGAGCAGTACTTC

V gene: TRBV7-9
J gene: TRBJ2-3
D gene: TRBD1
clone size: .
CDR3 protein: CASSLTRGPSTDTQYF
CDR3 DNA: TGTGCCAGCAGCTTAACCAGGGGGCCTAGCACAGATACGCAGTATTTT

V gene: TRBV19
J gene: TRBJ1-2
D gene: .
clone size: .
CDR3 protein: CASSIAQTGAYGYTF
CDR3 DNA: TGTGCCAGTAGTATAGCCCAAACCGGCGCCTATGGCTACACCTTC

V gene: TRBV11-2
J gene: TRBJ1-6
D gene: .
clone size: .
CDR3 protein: CASGRGAYNSPLHF
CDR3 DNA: TGTGCCAGCGGCAGAGGCGCCTATAATTCACCCCTCCACTTT

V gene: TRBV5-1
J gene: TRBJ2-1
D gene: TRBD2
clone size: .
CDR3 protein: CASSLTGTSGSYNEQFF
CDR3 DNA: TGCGCCAGCAGCTTGACCGGGACTAGCGGGAGCTACAATGAGCAGTTCTTC

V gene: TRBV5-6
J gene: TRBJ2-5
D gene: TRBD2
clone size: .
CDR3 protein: CASSHGTSGRPGETQYF
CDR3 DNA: TGTGCCAGCAGCCACGGGACTAGCGGGAGGCCGGGGGAGACCCAGTACTTC

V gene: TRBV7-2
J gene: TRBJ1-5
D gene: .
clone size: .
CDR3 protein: CASSQVWQPQHF
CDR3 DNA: TGTGCCAGCAGCCAAGTTTGGCAGCCCCAGCATTTT

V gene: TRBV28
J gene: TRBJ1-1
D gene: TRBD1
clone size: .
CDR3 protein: CASSIPTGAGNTEAFF
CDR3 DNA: TGTGCCAGCAGTATCCCGACAGGGGCAGGGAACACTGAAGCTTTCTTT

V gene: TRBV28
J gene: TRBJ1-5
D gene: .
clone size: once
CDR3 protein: CASSPGGTHQPQHF
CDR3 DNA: TGTGCCAGCAGCCCCGGGGGTACTCATCAGCCCCAGCATTTT

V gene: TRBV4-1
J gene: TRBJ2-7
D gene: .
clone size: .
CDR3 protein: CASSQVRQVFIAYEQYF
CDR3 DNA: TGCGCCAGCAGCCAAGTGAGACAGGTGTTTATTGCCTACGAGCAGTACTTC

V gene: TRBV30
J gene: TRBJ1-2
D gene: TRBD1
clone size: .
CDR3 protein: CAWSVQGGSHYTF
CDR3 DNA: TGTGCCTGGAGTGTACAAGGGGGCAGCCACTACACCTTC

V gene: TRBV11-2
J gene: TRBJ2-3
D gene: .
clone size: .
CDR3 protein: CASSPEIDFWADTQYF
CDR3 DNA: TGTGCCAGCAGCCCAGAGATAGACTTTTGGGCAGATACGCAGTATTTT

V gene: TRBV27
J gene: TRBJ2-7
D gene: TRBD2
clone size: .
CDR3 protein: CASSSLAGGYEQYF
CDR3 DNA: TGTGCCAGCAGTTCCTTAGCGGGGGGCTACGAGCAGTACTTC

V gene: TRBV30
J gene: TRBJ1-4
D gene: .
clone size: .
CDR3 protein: CAWSVRGDEKLFF
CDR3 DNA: TGTGCCTGGAGTGTAAGGGGGGATGAAAAACTGTTTTTT

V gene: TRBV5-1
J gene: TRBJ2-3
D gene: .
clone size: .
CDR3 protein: CASSLQTSSTDTQYF
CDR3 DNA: TGCGCCAGCAGCTTGCAAACCTCTAGCACAGATACGCAGTATTTT

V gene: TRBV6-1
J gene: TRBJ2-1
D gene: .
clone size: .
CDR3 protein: CASSEAGNWVGLGYEQFF
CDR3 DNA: TGTGCCAGCAGTGAAGCGGGGAATTGGGTAGGTCTCGGTTATGAGCAGTTCTTC

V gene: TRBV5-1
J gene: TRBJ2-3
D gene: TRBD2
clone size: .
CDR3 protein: CASSPPTSASTDTQYF
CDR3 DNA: TGCGCCAGCAGCCCCCCTACTAGCGCCAGCACAGATACGCAGTATTTT

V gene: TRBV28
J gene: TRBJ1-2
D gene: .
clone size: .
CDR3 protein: CASSAGGGYTF
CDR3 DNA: TGTGCCAGCAGCGCCGGGGGTGGCTACACCTTC

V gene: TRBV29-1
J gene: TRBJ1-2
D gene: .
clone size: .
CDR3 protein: CSARTATRTNYGYTF
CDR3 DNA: TGCAGCGCCAGGACAGCCACACGAACTAACTATGGCTACACCTTC

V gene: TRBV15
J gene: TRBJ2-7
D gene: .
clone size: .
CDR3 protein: CATSRGGVSSYEQYF
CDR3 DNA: TGTGCCACCAGCAGAGGAGGAGTCAGCTCCTACGAGCAGTACTTC

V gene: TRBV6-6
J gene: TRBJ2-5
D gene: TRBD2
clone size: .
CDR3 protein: CASTRLAGVGKTQYF
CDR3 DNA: TGTGCCAGCACCAGACTAGCGGGAGTAGGAAAGACCCAGTACTTC

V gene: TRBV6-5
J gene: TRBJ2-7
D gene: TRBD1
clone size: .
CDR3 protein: CASSVDRGNYEQYF
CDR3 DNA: TGTGCCAGCAGTGTGGACAGGGGTAACTACGAGCAGTACTTC

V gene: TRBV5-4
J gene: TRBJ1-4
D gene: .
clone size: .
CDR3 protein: CASSSGTVNEKLFF
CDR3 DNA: TGTGCCAGCAGTTCCGGGACGGTTAATGAAAAACTGTTTTTT

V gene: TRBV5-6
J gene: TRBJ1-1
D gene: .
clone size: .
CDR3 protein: CASHSLYNTEAFF
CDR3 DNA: TGTGCCAGCCACAGCTTGTATAACACTGAAGCTTTCTTT

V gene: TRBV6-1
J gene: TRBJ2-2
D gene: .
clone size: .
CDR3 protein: CASSEGFNTGELFF
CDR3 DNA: TGTGCCAGCAGTGAAGGGTTTAACACCGGGGAGCTGTTTTTT

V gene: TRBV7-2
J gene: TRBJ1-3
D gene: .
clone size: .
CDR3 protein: CASSLTRDLGNTIYF
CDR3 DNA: TGTGCCAGCAGCTTAACCCGGGATCTTGGAAACACCATATATTTT

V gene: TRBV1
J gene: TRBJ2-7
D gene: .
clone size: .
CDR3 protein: CTSSRAGPLHEQYF
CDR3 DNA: TGCACCAGCAGCAGAGCAGGCCCCTTGCACGAGCAGTACTTC

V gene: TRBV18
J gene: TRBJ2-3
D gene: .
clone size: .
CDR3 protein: CASSRGDSTDTQYF
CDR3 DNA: TGTGCCAGCTCACGCGGGGATAGCACAGATACGCAGTATTTT

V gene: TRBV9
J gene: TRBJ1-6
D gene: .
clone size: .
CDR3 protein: CASSVGPRGSPLHF
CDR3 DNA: TGTGCCAGCAGCGTAGGCCCCCGGGGTTCACCCCTCCACTTT

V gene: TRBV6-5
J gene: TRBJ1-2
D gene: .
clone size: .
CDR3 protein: CASSSGGERGVGYTF
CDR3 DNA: TGTGCCAGCAGTTCCGGGGGGGAGAGAGGGGTAGGCTACACCTTC

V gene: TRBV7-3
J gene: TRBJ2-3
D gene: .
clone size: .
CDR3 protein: CASSPGTYTDTQYF
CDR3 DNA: TGTGCCAGCAGCCCCGGGACTTACACAGATACGCAGTATTTT

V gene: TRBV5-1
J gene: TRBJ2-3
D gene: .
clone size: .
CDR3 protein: CASKLGAPTDTQYF
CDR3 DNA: TGCGCCAGCAAACTAGGGGCCCCCACAGATACGCAGTATTTT

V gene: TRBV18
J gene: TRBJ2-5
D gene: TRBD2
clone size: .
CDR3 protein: CASSPGLAGGQETQYF
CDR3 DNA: TGTGCCAGCTCACCGGGACTAGCGGGAGGGCAAGAGACCCAGTACTTC

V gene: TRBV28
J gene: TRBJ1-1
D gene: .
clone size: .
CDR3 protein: CASSPGGLVAEAFF
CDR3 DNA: TGTGCCAGCAGCCCGGGGGGGCTAGTCGCTGAAGCTTTCTTT

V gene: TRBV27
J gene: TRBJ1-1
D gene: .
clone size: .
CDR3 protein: CASSFPRQGEAFF
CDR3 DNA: TGTGCCAGCAGTTTTCCCCGCCAGGGAGAGGCTTTCTTT

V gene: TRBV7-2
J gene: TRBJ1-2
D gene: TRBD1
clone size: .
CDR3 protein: CASSLASQGAWYGYTF
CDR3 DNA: TGTGCCAGCAGCTTAGCTTCACAGGGGGCTTGGTATGGCTACACCTTC

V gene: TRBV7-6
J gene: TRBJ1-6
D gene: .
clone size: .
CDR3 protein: CASSLQGTQYSPLHF
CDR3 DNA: TGTGCCAGCAGTTTACAGGGAACTCAATATTCACCCCTCCACTTT

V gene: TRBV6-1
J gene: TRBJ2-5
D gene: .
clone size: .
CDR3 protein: CASSEYYWETQYF
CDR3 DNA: TGTGCCAGCAGTGAATACTACTGGGAGACCCAGTACTTC

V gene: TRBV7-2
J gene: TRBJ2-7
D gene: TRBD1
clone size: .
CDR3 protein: CASSWDRGESYEQYF
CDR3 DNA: TGTGCCAGCAGCTGGGACAGGGGAGAATCCTACGAGCAGTACTTC

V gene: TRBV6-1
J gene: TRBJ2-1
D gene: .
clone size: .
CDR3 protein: CATTSSGYNEQFF
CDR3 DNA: TGTGCCACCACCTCGTCGGGCTACAATGAGCAGTTCTTC

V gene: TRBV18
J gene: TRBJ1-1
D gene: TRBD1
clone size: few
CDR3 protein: CASSPDRGTEAFF
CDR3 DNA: TGTGCCAGCTCACCAGACAGGGGGACTGAAGCTTTCTTT

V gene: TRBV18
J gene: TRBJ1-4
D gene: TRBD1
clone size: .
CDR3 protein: CASRGRTNEKLFF
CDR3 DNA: TGTGCCAGCAGGGGGCGAACTAATGAAAAACTGTTTTTT

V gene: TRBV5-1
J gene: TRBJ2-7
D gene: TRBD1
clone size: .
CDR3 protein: CASSVRQGADEQYF
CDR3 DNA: TGCGCCAGCAGCGTTCGACAGGGGGCGGACGAGCAGTACTTC

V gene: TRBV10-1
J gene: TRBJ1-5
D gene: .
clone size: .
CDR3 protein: CASSESDQPQHF
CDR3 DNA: TGCGCCAGCAGTGAGTCCGATCAGCCCCAGCATTTT

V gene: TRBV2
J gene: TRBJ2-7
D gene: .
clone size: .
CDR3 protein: CASSGQFEQYF
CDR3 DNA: TGTGCCAGCAGTGGGCAGTTCGAGCAGTACTTC

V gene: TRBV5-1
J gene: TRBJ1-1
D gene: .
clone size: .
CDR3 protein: CASSLMTDTEAFF
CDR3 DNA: TGCGCCAGCAGCCTCATGACGGACACTGAAGCTTTCTTT

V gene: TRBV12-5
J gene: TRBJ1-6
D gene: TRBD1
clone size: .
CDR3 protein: CASGLAIGTVNSPLHF
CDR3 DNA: TGTGCTAGTGGTTTGGCGATAGGGACAGTTAATTCACCCCTCCACTTT

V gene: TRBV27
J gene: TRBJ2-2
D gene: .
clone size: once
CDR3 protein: CASRTQNTGELFF
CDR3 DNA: TGTGCCAGCAGGACTCAGAACACCGGGGAGCTGTTTTTT

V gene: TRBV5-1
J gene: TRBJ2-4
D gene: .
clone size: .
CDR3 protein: CASSLGTAGPSKNIQYF
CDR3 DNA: TGCGCCAGCAGCTTGGGGACCGCCGGACCGAGCAAAAACATTCAGTACTTC

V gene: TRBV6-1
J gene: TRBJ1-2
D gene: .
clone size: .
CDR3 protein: CASSEAKVSNYGYTF
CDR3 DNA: TGTGCCAGCAGTGAAGCCAAGGTCTCTAACTATGGCTACACCTTC

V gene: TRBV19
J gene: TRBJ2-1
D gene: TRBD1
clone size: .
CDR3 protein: CASSIGQGHEQFF
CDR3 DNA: TGTGCCAGTAGTATAGGACAGGGCCATGAGCAGTTCTTC